These 31 T cell receptor beta chains were sequenced from one sample in a study of T cell clones after liver transplantation. Method: immunoSEQ multiplex PCR; TCRdb's copy keeps in-frame clones and lacks some. The data show some 33,000 clones, approximately 96% seen once. This specimen was CD8+ T cells from blood, taken 12 months after liver transplant. These receptors all stem from a human patient who received a liver transplant. Some T cells may have originated in the graft donor.

The chain combines TRBV25-1 with TRBJ2-1, with 7 bases fitting TRBD2. V was clipped by 8 bases and J by 8 bases; unmatched bases: 6. The germline CDR1 and CDR2 sequences are MGHDK and SYGVNS. CDR3 size: 12 residues. The CDR3 nucleotides read TGTGCCAGCTCGGCCGCGGGGGATGAGCAGTTCTTC. Its protein product is CASSAAGDEQFF.

The genes are TRBV7-9 and TRBJ2-1; D might be TRBD1 (6 bases). Trimming left V 6 bases short and J 5 bases short, with 11 bases between. Per germline, CDR1 SEHNR and CDR2 FQNEAQ (reference sequence). This CDR3 is built from 13 residues. The CDR3 region is CASRRGSHNEQFF. In DNA, the CDR3 is TGTGCCAGCAGAAGGGGGTCCCACAATGAGCAGTTCTTC.

As regards this clone: At one of its ends the junction is not consistent with the germline gene, which may arise from a read error. At the DNA level, this CDR3 is encoded by other sequences in the same sample as well. This sequence joins TRBV7-3 and TRBJ1-1; 7 bases fit TRBD1. The CDR3 runs to 16 residues. The germline V gene has CDR1 SGHTA and CDR2 FQGTGA. CDR3 sequence (DNA): TGCGCCAGCAGCCAAGCCTTTAGGGGGCAGAACACTGAAGCTTTCTTT. Its protein product is CASSQAFRGQNTEAFF. Full variable domain (rest looked up from reference TRBV7-3 and TRBJ1-1): GAGVSQTPSNKVTEKGKYVELRCDPISGHTALYWYRQSLGQGPEFLIYFQGTGAADDSGLPNDRFFAVRPEGSVSTLKIQRTERGDSAVYLCASSQAFRGQNTEAFFGQGTRLTVV.

J is TRBJ2-1 and V is TRBV13, with D possibly being TRBD1 (6 bases). The CDR3 extends over 17 amino acids. V lost 5 bases and J lost 5, with 22 bases in between. Germline V lookup: CDR1 PRHDT, CDR2 FYEKMQ (reference sequence). In DNA, the CDR3 is TGTGCCAGCAGCCCGACAGGTGTGGGGCGCGGAGACAATGAGCAGTTCTTC. Translated, it gives CASSPTGVGRGDNEQFF.

The genes are TRBV9 and TRBJ2-3; possibly TRBD1 for D (5 bases). V lost 3 bases and J 5 bases, leaving 22 bases between the germline ends. This CDR3 has 17 amino acids. CDR1 and CDR2 from the germline V gene are SGDLS and YYNGEE. Here the CDR3 DNA reads TGTGCCAGCAGCGCCACACGGTTGACAGTACCAGTAGATACGCAGTATTTT. It codes for CASSATRLTVPVDTQYF.

The rearrangement uses TRBV28 and TRBJ2-3; 10 nucleotides agree with TRBD2. Unmatched junction bases numbered 7, after V lost 4 bases and J lost 0 bases. Germline assignment: CDR1 MDHEN and CDR2 SYDVKM. CDR3 size: 17 residues. This CDR3 reads CASSSSTSGKSTDTQYF. The CDR3 nucleotides are TGTGCCAGCAGTTCCTCTACTAGCGGGAAAAGCACAGATACGCAGTATTTT.

The gene calls are TRBV7-9 and TRBJ2-7; D call uncertain. This CDR3 contains 11 residues. V shed 5 bases and J shed 6 bases, with 8 bases lying between them. The germline CDR1 and CDR2 sequences are SEHNR and FQNEAQ (reference sequence). This CDR3 is CASSVGPEQYF. The CDR3 bases are TGTGCCAGCAGCGTGGGTCCCGAGCAGTACTTC.

Here the CDR3 reads CASSTRQALSYNEQFF. In DNA form, the CDR3 reads TGTGCCAGCAGTACCAGACAGGCCCTTTCCTACAATGAGCAGTTCTTC. The chain combines TRBV27 with TRBJ2-1; TRBD1 might be the D (6 bases). Per germline, CDR1 MNHEY and CDR2 SMNVEV (reference sequence). V gave up 5 bases and J gave up 1 base, with 15 bases separating them. The length of the CDR3 is 16 residues.

This clone was observed once. In nucleotides, the CDR3 is TGTGCCAGCAGCCCCGGGGGTCGGGGGGCAACTAATGAAAAACTGTTTTTT. The encoded protein is CASSPGGRGATNEKLFF. The rearrangement joins TRBV13 to TRBJ1-4; weak D call: TRBD1 (5 bases). In germline, CDR1 is PRHDT, CDR2 FYEKMQ (reference sequence). This CDR3 has 17 amino acids. Trimming cost V 5 bases and J 0 bases, with 16 bases left between them.

This clone was detected only once. The chain links TRBV11-2 to TRBJ2-1, with 11 positions matching TRBD2. CDR3 length equals 15 residues. The V segment lost 0 bases and the J segment 8 bases; nucleotides outside the gene matches: 3. Germline CDR1 reads SGHAT; CDR2 reads FQNNGV. The CDR3 DNA reads as TGTGCCAGCAGCTTAGAACTAGCGGGAGACTATGAGCAGTTCTTC. This gives the protein CASSLELAGDYEQFF.

CDR3 sequence reads: CASNVRAGGNQPQHF. The CDR3 region has the DNA TGTGCCAGCAATGTTAGGGCAGGGGGGAACCAGCCCCAGCATTTT. This chain connects TRBV2 to TRBJ1-5, with 7 bases fitting TRBD1. Looked up from germline, CDR1 is SNHLY and CDR2 is FYNNEI. The CDR3 has 15 residues. V shed 7 bases, J shed 7 bases, and the junction held 13 bases outside the gene matches. The full variable domain, in which reference TRBV2 and TRBJ1-5 provide the parts outside the CDR3, is EPEVTQTPSHQVTQMGQEVILRCVPISNHLYFYWYRQILGQKVEFLVSFYNNEISEKSEIFDDQFSVERPDGSNFTLKIRSTKLEDSAMYFCASNVRAGGNQPQHFGDGTRLSIL.

The chain has TRBV7-3 and TRBJ2-3; no reliable D call. The CDR3 sequence is 13 residues long. CDR1 and CDR2 from the germline V gene are SGHTA and FQGTGA. V was clipped by 3 bases and J by 0 bases, with 4 bases between them. The CDR3 reads CASSLASTDTQYF. The CDR3 DNA follows: TGTGCCAGCAGCTTGGCTAGCACAGATACGCAGTATTTT. Supplemented by reference TRBV7-3 and TRBJ2-3, the full variable domain reads GAGVSQTPSNKVTEKGKYVELRCDPISGHTALYWYRQSLGQGPEFLIYFQGTGAADDSGLPNDRFFAVRPEGSVSTLKIQRTERGDSAVYLCASSLASTDTQYFGPGTRLTVL.

The V call is TRBV6-5, the J call TRBJ2-7, with 10 bases identical to TRBD1. Germline V CDR1 and CDR2: MNHEY, SVGAGI. After removal of 4 bases from V and 6 bases from J, the junction contained 6 bases not matched to a gene. The CDR3 consists of 14 residues. The CDR3 DNA sequence: TGTGCCAGCAGTTCCGGGACAGGGGTGAGCGAGCAGTACTTC. As protein: CASSSGTGVSEQYF.

The chain uses TRBV27 and TRBJ2-2; no definite D call. The CDR3 length is 13 residues. V dropped 4 bases and J dropped 4 bases, with 7 bases sitting between them. Per the germline V gene, CDR1 is MNHEY and CDR2 is SMNVEV (reference sequence). CDR3 sequence reads: CASSSFGTGELFF. The CDR3 DNA reads as TGTGCCAGCAGTTCTTTCGGCACCGGGGAGCTGTTTTTT.

V and J are TRBV6-5 and TRBJ2-2; 8 bases are shared with TRBD1. Looked up from germline, CDR1 is MNHEY and CDR2 is SVGAGI. V lost 5 bases to trimming and J lost 1 base; unmatched junction nucleotides: 3. The CDR3 is 15 amino acids. CDR3 sequence: CASSTGTGNTGELFF. DNA for the CDR3: TGTGCCAGCAGTACGGGGACAGGGAACACCGGGGAGCTGTTTTTT.

This chain uses TRBV11-2 with TRBJ1-3, with D possibly matching TRBD1 (5 bases). CDR3 size: 16 residues. Trimming stripped 6 bases from V and 4 bases from J, with 19 bases between. Germline CDR1 SGHAT, CDR2 FQNNGV. CDR3 DNA: TGTGCCAGCAGAAAAGTCGGATCCGGGGCCGGAAACACCATATATTTT. This codes for CASRKVGSGAGNTIYF.

The V and J genes are TRBV27 and TRBJ2-1, with unresolved D. Between the trimmed V and J ends, which lost 2 bases and 9 bases, there was a span of 20 bases. Germline V gene lookup returns CDR1 MNHEY and CDR2 SMNVEV (reference sequence). The length of the CDR3 is 16 residues. This CDR3 reads CASSLLLGMGFSEQFF. The CDR3 coding sequence is TGTGCCAGCAGTTTACTTCTAGGGATGGGGTTTAGTGAGCAGTTCTTC.

J is TRBJ2-6 and V is TRBV19; the D gene could be TRBD1 or TRBD2 (5 bases each). The CDR3 runs 16 residues. Germline CDR1 reads LNHDA; CDR2 reads SQIVND (reference sequence). Trimming stripped 8 bases from V and 0 bases from J, with 14 bases between. The CDR3 DNA follows: TGTGCCAGTTACGGGGCTCGAAGCTCTGGGGCCAACGTCCTGACTTTC. This encodes CASYGARSSGANVLTF.

V usage is TRBV18 and J usage is TRBJ2-1; 7 nucleotides align to TRBD1. CDR1 and CDR2 from the germline V gene are KGHSH and LQKENI. V lost 2 bases and J lost 0; bases outside the gene matches: 1. The CDR3 extends over 15 amino acids. The CDR3 DNA reads TGTGCCAGCTCACCAGGACAGGTCTCCTACAATGAGCAGTTCTTC. Its translation is CASSPGQVSYNEQFF.

The CDR3 region is CASSPGTGVGEQYF. CDR3 DNA sequence: TGTGCCAGCAGTCCGGGGACAGGGGTGGGCGAGCAGTACTTC. The rearrangement uses TRBV27 and TRBJ2-7; 10 positions agree with TRBD1. V gave up 5 bases and J gave up 6 bases; unmatched junction bases: 7. Germline CDR1 reads MNHEY; CDR2 reads SMNVEV (reference sequence). This CDR3 has 14 amino acids.

The chain uses TRBV28 and TRBJ2-2, with 10 bases lining up with TRBD2. Unmatched junction bases numbered 6, after V lost 6 bases and J lost 5 bases. This CDR3 region has 15 residues. Looked up from germline, CDR1 is MDHEN and CDR2 is SYDVKM. The CDR3 here is CASSLAGGGTGELFF. Written as DNA, the CDR3 is TGTGCCAGCAGCTTAGCGGGAGGAGGGACCGGGGAGCTGTTTTTT.

The chain uses TRBV25-1 and TRBJ2-2; 9 nucleotides line up with TRBD1. This CDR3 is built from 13 residues. Germline V gene lookup returns CDR1 MGHDK and CDR2 SYGVNS. Trimming at V came to 8 bases and at J to 5 bases, leaving 3 bases not matched to a gene. The CDR3 loop is CASSGTGTGELFF. The CDR3 region has the DNA TGTGCCAGCTCCGGGACAGGGACCGGGGAGCTGTTTTTT.

V is TRBV10-3 and J is TRBJ2-5; D not certain. V lost 5 bases and J 3 bases, leaving 4 bases between the germline ends. The CDR3 consists of 11 residues. Germline V gene sequence: CDR1 ENHRY, CDR2 SYGVKD. The CDR3 sequence is CAISIKETQYF. In DNA, the CDR3 is TGTGCCATCAGTATTAAAGAGACCCAGTACTTC.

The chain couples TRBV18 to TRBJ2-7; 11 bases line up with TRBD2. The CDR3 spans 15 residues. The V and J ends lost 5 bases and 4 bases, in that order; junction bases with no gene match: 7. Germline CDR1 and CDR2: KGHSH and LQKENI. The DNA for the CDR3 is TGTGCCAGCTCAAACGGGACTAGCGGTTATTACGAGCAGTACTTC. It encodes CASSNGTSGYYEQYF.

The CDR3 coding sequence is TGCAGCGTTGAGACCTTGGGGGGCAATGAGCAGTTCTTC. Protein: CSVETLGGNEQFF. The rearrangement uses TRBV29-1 and TRBJ2-1, with a tentative D call TRBD2 (6 bases). CDR1 and CDR2 from the germline V gene are SQVTM and ANQGSEA. The V gene lost 3 bases and the J gene lost 6 bases, with 12 bases spanning the gap. The CDR3 is 13 residues long.

The V gene is TRBV7-6, the J gene TRBJ2-7; D may be TRBD2 (8 bases). The V gene's germline CDR1 is SGHVS and CDR2 FNYEAQ. Trimming removed 5 bases at V and 3 bases at J, with 14 bases between. The CDR3 is 14 residues long. CDR3 sequence (DNA): TGTGCCAGCAGCGCAGGGGGACTAGACTACGAGCAGTACTTC. Protein product: CASSAGGLDYEQYF. The full variable domain, rest sourced from reference TRBV7-6 and TRBJ2-7, is GAGVSQSPRYKVTKRGQDVALRCDPISGHVSLYWYRQALGQGPEFLTYFNYEAQQDKSGLPNDRFSAERPEGSISTLTIQRTEQRDSAMYRCASSAGGLDYEQYFGPGTRLTVT.

The CDR3 DNA is TGTGCCAGCAGACTAGCGATTAGCTCCTACAATGAGCAGTTCTTC. As protein: CASRLAISSYNEQFF. This chain joins TRBV27 and TRBJ2-1, with TRBD2 identical over 7 bases. The V and J ends lost 6 bases and 0 bases, in that order; junction bases with no gene match: 5. Germline-derived CDR1 and CDR2 are MNHEY and SMNVEV (reference sequence). This CDR3 comprises 15 residues.

CDR3 nucleotides: TGCAGCGTTGAAAACATCTACGGCTACACCTTC. This codes for CSVENIYGYTF. V gene TRBV29-1 combines with J gene TRBJ1-2; D is uncertain. Trimming shortened V by 2 bases and J by 8 bases, and 9 bases separated the two germline ends. The CDR3 extends over 11 amino acids. Germline V gene sequence: CDR1 SQVTM, CDR2 ANQGSEA.

The J gene is TRBJ1-1, the V gene TRBV7-9; D may be TRBD1 (6 bases). CDR1 is SEHNR and CDR2 is FQNEAQ in the germline V gene (reference sequence). The germline V and J ends were trimmed by 5 bases and 1 base, with 11 bases remaining between them. The CDR3 runs to 14 residues. DNA for the CDR3: TGTGCCAGCAGCCTCCGGGACAAGAACACTGAAGCTTTCTTT. Its protein is CASSLRDKNTEAFF.

The chain couples TRBV10-3 to TRBJ2-7; D is possibly TRBD2 (6 bases). The CDR3 covers 15 residues. CDR1 and CDR2 from the germline V gene are ENHRY and SYGVKD. The V gene lost 3 bases and the J gene lost 5 bases, with 17 bases spanning the gap. The CDR3 reads CAISDMAGSSHEQYF. The CDR3, as DNA: TGTGCCATCAGTGATATGGCGGGATCGTCCCACGAGCAGTACTTC.

This clone appeared a single time. The chain couples TRBV29-1 to TRBJ2-1; 14 nucleotides align to TRBD2. The CDR3 has 16 amino acids. J was trimmed by 4 bases and V by 4 bases; bases with no gene match: 6. Germline loops: CDR1 SQVTM, CDR2 ANQGSEA. CDR3 residues: CSVVGTSGSRYNEQFF. Here the CDR3 DNA reads TGCAGCGTTGTAGGGACTAGCGGGAGCAGGTACAATGAGCAGTTCTTC.